A selection of T cell receptor beta chains follows, all from one sample in a study of T-cell reconstitution after alpha-beta-depleted transplantation in children. One entry per CDR3 protein, called by TCRdb with MiXCR from the PCR reads. The sample yields about 200,000 distinct CDR3 sequences, approximately 6.9% seen once. The source material was PBMCs, sampled before TCRalphabeta/CD19-depleted stem cell transplant. The source of these receptors is a boy between 2 and 10 years old with acute lymphoblastic leukemia, due to receive a stem cell transplant. Each CDR3 is given with its conserved first and last residue. The D gene is left open where the match is weak. Part of the rows lack a size; the others show once, few, many or a class for expanded clones.

d_call j_call v_call clone_size cdr3_nt cdr3_aa
TRBD2 TRBJ2-3 TRBV7-2 many TGTGCCAGCAGCTTAGAGGGGAGGGGCACAGATACGCAGTATTTT CASSLEGRGTDTQYF
NA TRBJ2-7 TRBV5-6 few TGTGCCAGCAGCTTTTGGTCAGGCGAGCAGTACTTC CASSFWSGEQYF
TRBD1 TRBJ2-6 TRBV2 many TGTGCCAGCAGACGGACAGGGATAAATGGGGCCAACGTCCTGACTTTC CASRRTGINGANVLTF
TRBD2 TRBJ2-7 TRBV20-1 few TGCAGTGCTCCGTTGGGAGGGTCCCACGAGCAGTACTTC CSAPLGGSHEQYF
TRBD2 TRBJ2-2 TRBV12-3/TRBV12-4 many TGTGCCAGCAGATTCGTCGGGGGGACCGGGGAGCTGTTTTTT CASRFVGGTGELFF
TRBD1 TRBJ1-2 TRBV28 few TGTGCCAGCAGTGAAAGGACAGGGGGTGTTTATGGCTACACCTTC CASSERTGGVYGYTF
NA TRBJ2-3 TRBV6-5 many TGTGCCAGCAGTTTGAAACCTTTTCTGGCAGATACGCAGTATTTT CASSLKPFLADTQYF
TRBD1 TRBJ1-4 TRBV5-6 many TGTGCCAGCAGCTTGCAGGGGGCGGCAACTAATGAAAAACTGTTTTTT CASSLQGAATNEKLFF
TRBD1 TRBJ1-4 TRBV28 many TGTGCCAGCAGACCTACAGGGGGCGGTAATGAAAAACTGTTTTTT CASRPTGGGNEKLFF
NA TRBJ1-4 TRBV11-2 few TGTGCCAGCAGCGGAAGGACCTTAACACGCCAAGGTGATGAAAAACTGTTTTTT CASSGRTLTRQGDEKLFF
TRBD2 TRBJ2-1 TRBV7-2 many TGTGCCAGCAGCTTGGGCGGGAGTAACTACAATGAGCAGTTCTTC CASSLGGSNYNEQFF
NA TRBJ1-4 TRBV2 few TGTGCCAGCAGTCTCCCGGGACTCTTCGGGGGGGGAGAAAAACTGTTTTTT CASSLPGLFGGGEKLFF
TRBD2 TRBJ2-7 TRBV7-2 few TGTGCCAGCAGCTTATCCGCTAGCGGGGGGAGGTACGAGCAGTACTTC CASSLSASGGRYEQYF
NA TRBJ2-5 TRBV7-2 many TGTGCCAGCAGACTCGGGGCTACAGAGACCCAGTACTTC CASRLGATETQYF
NA TRBJ2-5 TRBV7-2 NA TGTGCCAGCGTAGGGGGGGTGTACCAAGAGACCCAGTACTTC CASVGGVYQETQYF
NA TRBJ2-3 TRBV30 few TGTGCCTGGAGTGTACTCGGGATCCAGGATACGCAGTATTTT CAWSVLGIQDTQYF
NA TRBJ2-7 TRBV27 NA TGTGCCAGCAGTTTTGTCCCCGCAGGGCTATACGAGCAGTACTTC CASSFVPAGLYEQYF
NA TRBJ2-3 TRBV4-3 NA TGCGCCAGCAGCCAAGAAAAGGGCTTAGGCAGGGGCACAGATACGCAGTATTTT CASSQEKGLGRGTDTQYF
TRBD2 TRBJ2-3 TRBV6-1 few TGTGCCAGCAGCGTAACTAGCGGGGGTGCAACAGATACGCAGTATTTT CASSVTSGGATDTQYF
TRBD2 TRBJ2-7 TRBV5-1 few TGCGCCAGCAGCTTGGCCGGGGACTATACCGACGAGCAGTACTTC CASSLAGDYTDEQYF
TRBD2 TRBJ2-7 TRBV5-1 many TGCGCCAGCAGCTTGGCCGCGCGTTCTAGCGGGAAATCCTACGAGCAGTACTTC CASSLAARSSGKSYEQYF
NA TRBJ1-2 TRBV20-1 many TGCAGTGCCATCCAATGGGGGGCGGTCTATGGCTACACCTTC CSAIQWGAVYGYTF
NA TRBJ2-2 TRBV20-1 many TGCAGTGCCACAGGGATCGGGGAGCTGTTTTTT CSATGIGELFF
TRBD1 TRBJ1-2 TRBV7-2 many TGTGCCAGCAGCTCCCGACAGGGTGAAGACTATGGCTACACCTTC CASSSRQGEDYGYTF
TRBD2 TRBJ2-3 TRBV29-1 many TGCAGCGTTGGACTAGCGGGAGGATCAGATACGCAGTATTTT CSVGLAGGSDTQYF
NA TRBJ2-3 TRBV6-4 many TGTGCCAGCAGTGCAGGGCCCTCCACAGATACGCAGTATTTT CASSAGPSTDTQYF
NA TRBJ2-1 TRBV6-2/TRBV6-3 many TGTGCCAGCCGTGGGGGGATTGGGGATGAGCAGTTCTTC CASRGGIGDEQFF
NA TRBJ1-1 TRBV20-1 many TGCAGTGCTAGGGGGGAGAACACTGAAGCTTTCTTT CSARGENTEAFF
NA TRBJ2-7 TRBV25-1 many TGTGCCAGCAGTGAATCTTACTACGAGCAGTACTTC CASSESYYEQYF
NA TRBJ2-2 TRBV6-2/TRBV6-3 many TGTGCCAGCAGTCGTCCCCGGGAGCTGTTTTTT CASSRPRELFF
NA TRBJ2-7 TRBV20-1 many TGCAGTGCTAGGACCCGAATTAAGGGCTCCTACGAGCAGTACTTC CSARTRIKGSYEQYF
NA TRBJ1-1 TRBV3-1 many TGTGCCAGCAGCCGTGCAGATATGAACACTGAAGCTTTCTTT CASSRADMNTEAFF
NA TRBJ2-3 TRBV7-6 many TGTGCCAGCAGCCCCCCGGGCACAGATACGCAGTATTTT CASSPPGTDTQYF
TRBD1 TRBJ2-3 TRBV5-8 many TGTGCCAGCGGCCCTAAGACAGGGGGAACAGATACGCAGTATTTT CASGPKTGGTDTQYF
TRBD1 TRBJ2-7 TRBV4-3 few TGCGCCAGCAGCCAAGATCGAACAGGGGATTGGGACGAGCAGTACTTC CASSQDRTGDWDEQYF
NA TRBJ1-2 TRBV7-9 many TGTGCCAGCAGCTTCTTCACGAACTATGGCTACACCTTC CASSFFTNYGYTF
TRBD2 TRBJ2-3 TRBV2 many TGTGCCAGCAAGAGACTGACAGCGGGACTCACAGATACGCAGTATTTT CASKRLTAGLTDTQYF
TRBD1 TRBJ2-5 TRBV10-3 NA TGTGCCATCAGCGGGACAGAAGAGACCCAGTACTTC CAISGTEETQYF
NA TRBJ2-7 TRBV7-3 many TGTGCCAGCAGCCAATACTCCTACGAGCAGTACTTC CASSQYSYEQYF
TRBD2 TRBJ2-1 TRBV28 many TGTGCCAGCATTAGAGTACTAGCGGAGTACAATGAGCAGTTCTTC CASIRVLAEYNEQFF
TRBD2 TRBJ2-7 TRBV7-2 NA TGTGCCAGCAGCTTAGAGTTGCGGACTAGCGGATTTTGGCAGTACTTC CASSLELRTSGFWQYF
NA TRBJ1-1 TRBV13 NA TGTGCCAGCAGCTTAAGGTTTAGGTGGCGGGGAACTGAAGCTTTCTTT CASSLRFRWRGTEAFF
NA TRBJ2-5 TRBV7-2 once TGTGCCAGCAGCTCGGACTACCAAGAGACCCAGTACTTC CASSSDYQETQYF
NA TRBJ2-3 TRBV28 NA TGTGCCAGCCGTACCGGACAGCACACAGATACGCAGTATTTT CASRTGQHTDTQYF
TRBD2 TRBJ2-1 TRBV11-2 once TGTGCCAGCAGCCATATACTAGCGGGAGGGTACAGTGAGCAGTTCTTC CASSHILAGGYSEQFF
NA TRBJ2-7 TRBV6-2/TRBV6-3 NA TGTGCCAGCACAGCCTACGGGCAGGGTTTGACTAAGGCCTACGAGCAGTACTTC CASTAYGQGLTKAYEQYF
TRBD2 TRBJ2-7 TRBV7-2 many TGTGCCAGCAGCCCCGGACTAGCGGGGACCCGGAGCGAGCAGTACTTC CASSPGLAGTRSEQYF
TRBD2 TRBJ2-2 TRBV20-1 few TGCAGTGCCTCCGACTGGACTAGCGGGGCCCAGGGGGAGCTGTTTTTT CSASDWTSGAQGELFF
NA TRBJ2-3 TRBV5-5 few TGTGCCAGCAGCTTGGCGACTCGAAGCACAGATACGCAGTATTTT CASSLATRSTDTQYF
NA TRBJ2-7 TRBV5-5 many TGTGCCAGCAGCTTGGCAGCGGATTCCACCTCCGGATACGAGCAGTACTTC CASSLAADSTSGYEQYF